This T cell receptor (beta chain) was sequenced in a study of control samples from healthy donors and cancer patients. The method was immunoSEQ multiplex PCR; TCRdb's version includes in-frame clones alone and lacks a portion of them. Among approximately 190,000 clones, roughly nine tenths were seen once, and the ten largest hold 1.8%. Germline trimming cut 4 bases from V and 5 bases from J; bases unmatched to any gene: 0. Looked up from germline, CDR1 is DFQATT and CDR2 is SNEGSKA (reference sequence). This CDR3 comprises 11 residues. The sequence was obtained from a man aged 25-45 years in good health. This sequence joins TRBV20-1 and TRBJ1-1; 8 bases agree with TRBD1. The sequencing sample was made of blood. The CDR3 protein is CSANRGTEAFF. In DNA, the CDR3 is TGCAGTGCTAACAGGGGGACTGAAGCTTTCTTT.